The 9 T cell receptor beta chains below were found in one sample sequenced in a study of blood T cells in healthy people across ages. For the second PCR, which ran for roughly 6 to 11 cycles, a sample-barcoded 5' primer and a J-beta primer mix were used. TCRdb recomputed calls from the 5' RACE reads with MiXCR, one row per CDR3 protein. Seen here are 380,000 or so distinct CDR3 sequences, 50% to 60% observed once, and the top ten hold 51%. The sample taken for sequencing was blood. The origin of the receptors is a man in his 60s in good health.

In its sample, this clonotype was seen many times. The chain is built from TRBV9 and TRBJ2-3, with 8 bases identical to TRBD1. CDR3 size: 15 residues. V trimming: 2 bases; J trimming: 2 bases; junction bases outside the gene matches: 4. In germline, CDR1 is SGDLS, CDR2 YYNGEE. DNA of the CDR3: TGTGCCAGCAGCGTCCGGGACAGGATCACAGATACGCAGTATTTT. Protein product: CASSVRDRITDTQYF.

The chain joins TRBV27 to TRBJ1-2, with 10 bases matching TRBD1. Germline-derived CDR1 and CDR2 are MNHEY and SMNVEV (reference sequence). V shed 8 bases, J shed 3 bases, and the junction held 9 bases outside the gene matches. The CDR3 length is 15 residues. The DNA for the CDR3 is TGTGCCAGCGGGTACTACGGGACAGGGGACTATGGCTACACCTTC. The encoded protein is CASGYYGTGDYGYTF.

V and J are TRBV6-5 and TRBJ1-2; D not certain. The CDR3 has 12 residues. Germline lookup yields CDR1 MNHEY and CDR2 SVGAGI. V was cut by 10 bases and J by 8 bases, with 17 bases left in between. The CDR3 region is CATSDRGGGYTF. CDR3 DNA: TGTGCCACTAGTGACCGAGGAGGAGGCTACACCTTC.

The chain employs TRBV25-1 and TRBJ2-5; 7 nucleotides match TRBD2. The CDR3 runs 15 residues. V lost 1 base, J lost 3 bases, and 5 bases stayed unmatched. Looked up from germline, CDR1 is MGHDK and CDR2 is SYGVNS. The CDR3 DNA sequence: TGTGCCAGCAGTGAATGGGCGGGGGAGGAAGAGACCCAGTACTTC. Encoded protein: CASSEWAGEEETQYF.

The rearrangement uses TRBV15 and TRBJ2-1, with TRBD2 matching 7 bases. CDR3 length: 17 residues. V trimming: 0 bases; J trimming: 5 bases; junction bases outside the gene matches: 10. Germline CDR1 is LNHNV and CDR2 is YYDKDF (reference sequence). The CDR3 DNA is TGTGCCACCAGCAGAGATCTGACGGGAGGCTCGGACAATGAGCAGTTCTTC. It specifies CATSRDLTGGSDNEQFF.

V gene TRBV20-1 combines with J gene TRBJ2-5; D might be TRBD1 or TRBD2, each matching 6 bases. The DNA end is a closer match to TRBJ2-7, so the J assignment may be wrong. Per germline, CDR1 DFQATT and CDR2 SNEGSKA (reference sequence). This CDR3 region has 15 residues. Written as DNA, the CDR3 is TGCAGTGCTAGAAACTCCGGGACACCCGGGAGCGAGCAGTACTTC. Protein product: CSARNSGTPGSEQYF.

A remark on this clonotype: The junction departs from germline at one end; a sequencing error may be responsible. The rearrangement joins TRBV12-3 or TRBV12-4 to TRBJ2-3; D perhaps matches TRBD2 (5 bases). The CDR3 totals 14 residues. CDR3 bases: TGTGCCAACAGTCCACTAGTTGACCCAGATACGCAGTATTTT. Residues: CANSPLVDPDTQYF.

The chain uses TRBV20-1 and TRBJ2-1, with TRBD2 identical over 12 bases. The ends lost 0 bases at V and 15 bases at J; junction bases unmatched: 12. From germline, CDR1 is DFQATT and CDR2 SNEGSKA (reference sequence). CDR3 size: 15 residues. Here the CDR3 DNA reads TGCAGTGCTAGAGAGCGAACCGGACTAGCGGGACTCGGGTTCTTC. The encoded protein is CSARERTGLAGLGFF.

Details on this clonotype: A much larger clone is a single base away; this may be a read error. The CDR3 nucleotides read TGCAGTGCGGGCGGGGGGGCCGTCTTGACCCAGTACTTC. Its protein is CSAGGGAVLTQYF. V is TRBV20-1 and J is TRBJ2-7, with 9 bases identical to TRBD2. The assigned J gene may be wrong: the sequence end matches TRBJ2-5 better. CDR1 and CDR2 from the germline V gene are DFQATT and SNEGSKA (reference sequence). CDR3 length: 13 residues.